Presented here are 25 T cell receptor beta chains from one specimen sequenced in a study of OX40 agonist ivuxolimab in advanced cancers. Data came from immunoSEQ multiplex PCR; TCRdb stores just in-frame clones and leaves some out. The data hold fewer than 90,000 clones, with around 90% observed a single time. The sequencing used CD4+ or CD8+ T cells sorted from blood, collected in a trial of the OX40 agonist ivuxolimab. Receptor source: an adult with an advanced solid tumor such as melanoma, head and neck, liver or kidney cancer.

V is TRBV13 and J is TRBJ2-6, with D tentatively TRBD2 (5 bases). The CDR3 is 20 residues long. V lost 0 bases, J lost 2 bases, and 20 bases lay in between. CDR1 is PRHDT and CDR2 is FYEKMQ in the germline V gene (reference sequence). The CDR3 reads CASSLGRAGGRLTGANVLTF. For the CDR3, the DNA is TGTGCCAGCAGCTTAGGGCGGGCTGGAGGCCGGCTCACTGGGGCCAACGTCCTGACTTTC.

The rearrangement joins TRBV19 to TRBJ1-2; D is ambiguous. This CDR3 comprises 13 residues. Looked up from germline, CDR1 is LNHDA and CDR2 is SQIVND (reference sequence). V was clipped by 3 bases and J by 7 bases, with 12 bases between them. The CDR3 is CASSIQEGPGYTF. CDR3 in DNA: TGTGCCAGTAGTATTCAGGAAGGCCCTGGCTACACCTTC.

The gene calls are TRBV28 and TRBJ1-1; D perhaps matches TRBD1 (6 bases). The CDR3 has 13 residues. Trimming left V 3 bases short and J 3 bases short, with 8 bases between. Germline V gene lookup returns CDR1 MDHEN and CDR2 SYDVKM. CDR3 in DNA: TGTGCCAGCAGTTTGTCAGGGGACACTGAAGCTTTCTTT. This sequence encodes CASSLSGDTEAFF.

V is TRBV5-1 and J is TRBJ2-5; TRBD1 aligns across 8 bases. This CDR3 is 13 amino acids long. The V gene's germline CDR1 is SGHRS and CDR2 YFSETQ. V shed 7 bases, J shed 5 bases, and the junction held 7 bases outside the gene matches. The DNA of the CDR3 is TGCGCCAGCTTCGGACAGGGTGGGGAGACCCAGTACTTC. It translates to CASFGQGGETQYF.

This clone was counted between two and nine times. The chain combines TRBV18 with TRBJ2-2, with a possible D match to TRBD1 (6 bases). CDR1 KGHSH and CDR2 LQKENI come from the germline V gene. The CDR3 is 15 residues long. V lost 0 bases and J lost 3, with 8 bases in between. CDR3 sequence reads: CASSPPRTDTGELFF. CDR3 DNA: TGTGCCAGCTCACCACCTCGGACAGACACCGGGGAGCTGTTTTTT.

The chain carries TRBV5-6 and TRBJ1-2; tentative D call: TRBD1 (5 bases). V was shortened by 2 bases and J by 2 bases, with 10 bases between the two germline ends. Germline CDR1 and CDR2: SGHDT and YYEEEE. The CDR3 runs to 14 residues. CDR3 in amino acids: CASSFGTANYGYTF. The CDR3, as DNA: TGTGCCAGCAGCTTCGGGACGGCGAACTATGGCTACACCTTC.

The CDR3 DNA reads as TGTGCCAGCACACAGAGGCCAGCGAACACCGGGGAGCTGTTTTTT. This codes for CASTQRPANTGELFF. V is TRBV6-5 and J is TRBJ2-2; D uncertain. With 7 bases removed from V and 0 bases from J, the gap between germline ends came to 12 bases. The CDR3 spans 15 residues. The germline V gene encodes CDR1 MNHEY and CDR2 SVGAGI.

In the case of this clone: At the DNA level, this CDR3 is encoded by other sequences in the same sample as well. The chain combines TRBV19 with TRBJ2-5, with TRBD1 matching 8 bases. The V gene's germline CDR1 is LNHDA and CDR2 SQIVND (reference sequence). With V trimmed by 5 bases and J by 2 bases, 4 bases remained unmatched. The CDR3 length is 14 residues. This CDR3 is CASSPDRGQETQYF. CDR3 DNA: TGTGCCAGTAGTCCCGACAGGGGACAAGAGACCCAGTACTTC.

This chain links TRBV5-1 with TRBJ2-6, with D hard to call. CDR3 length equals 14 residues. The V end lost 1 base, the J end lost 0 bases, and 2 bases lay between the germline ends. The germline CDR1 and CDR2 sequences are SGHRS and YFSETQ. In DNA form, the CDR3 reads TGCGCCAGCAGCTTGCCCTCTGGGGCCAACGTCCTGACTTTC. This translates into CASSLPSGANVLTF.

This clone has only one observation. The rearrangement uses TRBV23-1 and TRBJ2-6; D is unclear. TRBV23-1 is reported as an ORF; its role is uncertain. This CDR3 spans 14 amino acids. The germline V and J ends were trimmed by 6 bases and 0 bases, with 6 bases remaining between them. The DNA for the CDR3 is TGCGCCAGCAGAGGGCCCTCTGGGGCCAACGTCCTGACTTTC. Protein product: CASRGPSGANVLTF.

This clone was detected a few times. The rearrangement links TRBV6-6 to TRBJ1-5; a possible D gene is TRBD1 (6 bases). Trimming shortened V by 2 bases and J by 1 base, and 9 bases separated the two germline ends. The germline CDR1 and CDR2 sequences are MNHNY and SVGAGI (reference sequence). The CDR3 sequence is 15 residues long. The DNA of the CDR3 is TGTGCCAGCAGTTACCCAGGGGCAAGCAATCAGCCCCAGCATTTT. As protein: CASSYPGASNQPQHF.

The sample holds one count of this clone. The chain is built from TRBV2 and TRBJ1-1; 10 bases match TRBD1. The CDR3 has 15 residues. CDR1 is SNHLY, CDR2 FYNNEI, per germline. The junction had 6 bases not matched to a gene; V was cut back by 5 bases and J by 3 bases. The DNA of the CDR3 is TGTGCCAGCAGTTGGACAGGGGGGTTGGACACTGAAGCTTTCTTT. Amino acid sequence: CASSWTGGLDTEAFF.

The chain uses TRBV4-3 and TRBJ2-1; no reliable D call. In germline, CDR1 is LGHNA, CDR2 YSLEER. Trimming cost V 1 base and J 2 bases, with 12 bases left between them. The CDR3 is made up of 16 amino acids. The CDR3 reads CASSQARFSTYNEQFF. In DNA, the CDR3 is TGCGCCAGCAGCCAAGCAAGGTTTTCTACCTACAATGAGCAGTTCTTC.

This rearrangement joins TRBV28 to TRBJ2-6, with 7 nucleotides matching TRBD1. This CDR3 is 16 amino acids long. Germline CDR1 is MDHEN and CDR2 is SYDVKM. The V gene end was trimmed by 6 bases and the J gene end by 0 bases; junction bases not matched to a gene: 5. The CDR3 DNA reads TGTGCCAGCAGGAAAGGGACAGACTCTGGGGCCAACGTCCTGACTTTC. Protein sequence: CASRKGTDSGANVLTF.

This chain links TRBV6-7 with TRBJ1-2; D unclear. TRBV6-7 is classed as an ORF, of uncertain function. Trimming stripped 0 bases from V and 7 bases from J, with 15 bases between. This CDR3 region has 15 residues. The CDR3 DNA sequence: TGTGCCAGCAGTTACTCGAAGCGGCAGAACCCTGGCTACACCTTC. Protein product: CASSYSKRQNPGYTF.

This sequence joins TRBV18 and TRBJ2-1; D ambiguous. Germline loops: CDR1 KGHSH, CDR2 LQKENI. The CDR3 is 15 amino acids. V lost 2 bases, J lost 0 bases, and 8 bases lay in between. As DNA, the CDR3 is TGTGCCAGCTCACCATTATGGAGCTCCTACAATGAGCAGTTCTTC. This encodes CASSPLWSSYNEQFF.

This clone was seen just once. The chain combines TRBV5-1 with TRBJ2-1, with 10 positions matching TRBD2. Germline V gene lookup returns CDR1 SGHRS and CDR2 YFSETQ. Trimming at V came to 1 base and at J to 7 bases, leaving 17 bases not matched to a gene. This CDR3 is 19 amino acids long. The CDR3 here is CASSLTRQSSGGAGNEQFF. CDR3 in DNA: TGCGCCAGCAGCTTGACCCGGCAGTCCAGCGGGGGGGCTGGAAATGAGCAGTTCTTC. The complete variable domain, with remaining parts taken from reference TRBV5-1 and TRBJ2-1, reads KAGVTQTPRYLIKTRGQQVTLSCSPISGHRSVSWYQQTPGQGLQFLFEYFSETQRNKGNFPGRFSGRQFSNSRSEMNVSTLELGDSALYLCASSLTRQSSGGAGNEQFFGPGTRLTVL.

To note about this clone: The identical CDR3 is also encoded by other nucleotide sequences in the sample. The chain is built from TRBV27 and TRBJ2-3; 7 bases are shared with TRBD2. Germline CDR1 MNHEY, CDR2 SMNVEV (reference sequence). J gave up 6 bases and V 4 bases, and 1 base lay outside the gene matches. The CDR3 has 12 residues. The CDR3 DNA reads as TGTGCCAGCAGTTCGCGGGGGGATACGCAGTATTTT. It is translated as CASSSRGDTQYF.

J is TRBJ1-4 and V is TRBV2, with 11 bases aligning to TRBD1. The CDR3 covers 14 residues. Looked up from germline, CDR1 is SNHLY and CDR2 is FYNNEI. The V segment lost 6 bases and the J segment 13 bases; nucleotides outside the gene matches: 10. CDR3 sequence: CASRAPGQGGRLFF. The CDR3 DNA sequence: TGTGCCAGCAGGGCCCCGGGACAGGGGGGAAGACTGTTTTTT.

V gene TRBV4-2 combines with J gene TRBJ1-5; D is unclear. This CDR3 region has 16 residues. Trimming left V 1 base short and J 1 base short, with 11 bases between. Germline V gene sequence: CDR1 LGHNA, CDR2 YNFKEQ. The CDR3 loop reads CASSQGAPGSNQPQHF. DNA for the CDR3: TGTGCCAGCAGCCAAGGGGCCCCGGGGAGCAATCAGCCCCAGCATTTT.

V and J are TRBV6-6 and TRBJ1-3; D might be TRBD1 (6 bases). This CDR3 spans 15 amino acids. V gave up 2 bases and J gave up 4 bases, with 12 bases separating them. From germline, CDR1 is MNHNY and CDR2 SVGAGI (reference sequence). This CDR3 is CASSYVQGRGNTIYF. CDR3 coding DNA: TGTGCCAGCAGTTACGTCCAGGGGCGGGGAAACACCATATATTTT.

As to this clone: This specimen includes other DNA sequences encoding the same CDR3. V gene TRBV10-3 combines with J gene TRBJ1-5; tentatively, D is TRBD1 (5 bases). Trimming left V 2 bases short and J 4 bases short, with 9 bases between. CDR1 is ENHRY and CDR2 is SYGVKD in the germline V gene. The CDR3 contains 14 residues. In DNA form, the CDR3 reads TGTGCCATCAGTGAGGGGGCCATAAATCAGCCCCAGCATTTT. It translates to CAISEGAINQPQHF.

V and J are TRBV27 and TRBJ2-2, with D possibly called TRBD1 or TRBD2 (5 bases each). Trimming cost V 0 bases and J 1 base, with 15 bases left between them. The CDR3 length is 18 residues. From germline, CDR1 is MNHEY and CDR2 SMNVEV (reference sequence). CDR3: CASSLSLPGPWNTGELFF. CDR3 bases: TGTGCCAGCAGTTTATCCCTTCCGGGACCGTGGAACACCGGGGAGCTGTTTTTT.

The gene calls are TRBV27 and TRBJ1-2; D is uncertain. The germline CDR1 and CDR2 sequences are MNHEY and SMNVEV (reference sequence). V lost 5 bases and J 3 bases, leaving 13 bases between the germline ends. The CDR3 length is 14 residues. The CDR3 nucleotides read TGTGCCAGCAGTCCAAACCGGGTAGACTATGGCTACACCTTC. Protein product: CASSPNRVDYGYTF.

The chain carries TRBV5-1 and TRBJ2-7; possibly TRBD1 or TRBD2 for D (5 bases each). Germline CDR1 and CDR2: SGHRS and YFSETQ. This CDR3 is built from 14 residues. V gave up 3 bases and J gave up 2 bases, with 12 bases separating them. The DNA of the CDR3 is TGCGCCAGCAGCTCCGGGACGCACCCCTACGAGCAGTACTTC. Translating it yields CASSSGTHPYEQYF.